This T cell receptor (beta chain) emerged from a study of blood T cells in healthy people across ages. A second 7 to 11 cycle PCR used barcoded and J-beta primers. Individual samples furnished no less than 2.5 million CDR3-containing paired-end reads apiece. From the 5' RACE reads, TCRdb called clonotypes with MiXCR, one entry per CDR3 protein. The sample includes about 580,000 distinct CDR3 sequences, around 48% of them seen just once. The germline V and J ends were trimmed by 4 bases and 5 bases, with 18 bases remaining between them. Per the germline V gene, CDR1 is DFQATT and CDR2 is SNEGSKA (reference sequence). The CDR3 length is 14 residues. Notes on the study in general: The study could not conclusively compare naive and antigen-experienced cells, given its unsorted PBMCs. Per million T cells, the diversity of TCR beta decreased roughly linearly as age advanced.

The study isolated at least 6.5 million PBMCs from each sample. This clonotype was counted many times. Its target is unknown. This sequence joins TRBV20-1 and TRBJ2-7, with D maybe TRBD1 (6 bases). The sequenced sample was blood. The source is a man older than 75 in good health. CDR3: CSAKAGRGGDEQYF. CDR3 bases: TGCAGTGCTAAGGCGGGCAGGGGCGGCGACGAGCAGTACTTC.